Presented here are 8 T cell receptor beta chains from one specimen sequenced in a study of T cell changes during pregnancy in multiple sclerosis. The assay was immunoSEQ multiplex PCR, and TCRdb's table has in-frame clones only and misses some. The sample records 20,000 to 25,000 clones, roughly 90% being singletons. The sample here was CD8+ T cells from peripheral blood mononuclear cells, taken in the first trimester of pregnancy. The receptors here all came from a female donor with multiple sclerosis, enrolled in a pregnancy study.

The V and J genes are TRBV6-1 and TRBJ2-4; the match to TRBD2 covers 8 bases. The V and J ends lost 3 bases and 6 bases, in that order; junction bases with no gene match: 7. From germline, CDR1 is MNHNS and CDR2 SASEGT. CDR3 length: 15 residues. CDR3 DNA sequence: TGTGCCAGCAGTGACTACGGGAGGGCCCGAAACATTCAGTACTTC. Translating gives CASSDYGRARNIQYF.

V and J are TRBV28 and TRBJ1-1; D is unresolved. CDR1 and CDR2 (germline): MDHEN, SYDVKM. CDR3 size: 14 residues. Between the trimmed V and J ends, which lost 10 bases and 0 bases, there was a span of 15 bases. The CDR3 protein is CAIQEARVNTEAFF. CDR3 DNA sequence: TGTGCCATCCAGGAGGCGAGAGTGAACACTGAAGCTTTCTTT.

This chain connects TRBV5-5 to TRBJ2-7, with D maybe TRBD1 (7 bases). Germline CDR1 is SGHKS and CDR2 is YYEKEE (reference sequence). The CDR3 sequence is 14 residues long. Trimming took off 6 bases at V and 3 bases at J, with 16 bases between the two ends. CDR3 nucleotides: TGTGCCAGCACCAGAGGGCAGGGGGGCTACGAGCAGTACTTC. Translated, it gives CASTRGQGGYEQYF.

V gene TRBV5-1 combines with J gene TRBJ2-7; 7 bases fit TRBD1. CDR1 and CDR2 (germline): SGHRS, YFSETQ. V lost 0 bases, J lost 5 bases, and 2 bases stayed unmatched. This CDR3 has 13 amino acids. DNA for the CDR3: TGCGCCAGCAGCTTGGGACAGGGTAACGAGCAGTACTTC. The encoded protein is CASSLGQGNEQYF. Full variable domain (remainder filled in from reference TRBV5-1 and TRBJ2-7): KAGVTQTPRYLIKTRGQQVTLSCSPISGHRSVSWYQQTPGQGLQFLFEYFSETQRNKGNFPGRFSGRQFSNSRSEMNVSTLELGDSALYLCASSLGQGNEQYFGPGTRLTVT.

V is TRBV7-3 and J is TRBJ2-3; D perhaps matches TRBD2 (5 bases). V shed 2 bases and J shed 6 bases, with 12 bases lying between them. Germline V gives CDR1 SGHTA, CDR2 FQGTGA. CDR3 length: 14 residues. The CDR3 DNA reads TGTGCCAGCAGCTTAGGTGAGGGCCTTGATACGCAGTATTTT. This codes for CASSLGEGLDTQYF. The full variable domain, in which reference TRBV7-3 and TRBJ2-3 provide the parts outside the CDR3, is GAGVSQTPSNKVTEKGKYVELRCDPISGHTALYWYRQSLGQGPEFLIYFQGTGAADDSGLPNDRFFAVRPEGSVSTLKIQRTERGDSAVYLCASSLGEGLDTQYFGPGTRLTVL.

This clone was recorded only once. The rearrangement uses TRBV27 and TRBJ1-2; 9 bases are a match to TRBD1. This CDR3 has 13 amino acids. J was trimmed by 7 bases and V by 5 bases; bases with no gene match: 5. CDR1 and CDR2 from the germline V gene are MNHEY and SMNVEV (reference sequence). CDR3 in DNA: TGTGCCAGCAGTCCATGGACAGGGGTTGGCTACACCTTC. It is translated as CASSPWTGVGYTF.

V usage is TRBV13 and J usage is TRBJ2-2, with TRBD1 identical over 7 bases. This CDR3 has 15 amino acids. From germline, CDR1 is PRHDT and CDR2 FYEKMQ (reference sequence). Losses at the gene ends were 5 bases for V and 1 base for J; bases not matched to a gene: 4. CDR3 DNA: TGTGCCAGCAGCACCTGGACAGGGAACACCGGGGAGCTGTTTTTT. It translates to CASSTWTGNTGELFF.

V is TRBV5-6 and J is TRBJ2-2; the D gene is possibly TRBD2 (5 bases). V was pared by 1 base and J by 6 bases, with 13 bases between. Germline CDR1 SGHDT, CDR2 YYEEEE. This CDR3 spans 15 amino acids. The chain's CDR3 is CASSLPSGLAGELFF. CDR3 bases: TGTGCCAGCAGCTTGCCGTCAGGACTGGCCGGGGAGCTGTTTTTT.